This T cell receptor (beta chain) was retrieved from a study of Ad26.COV2.S vaccination and SARS-CoV-2 variants. For the study at large: Intramuscularly, Ad26.COV2.S was given either once or twice, 56 days apart.

Produced via immunoSEQ multiplex PCR; TCRdb's table is partial and in-frame only. The data show around 300,000 clones, approximately 90% seen once. Details on this clone: Antigen specificity is unknown.

This CDR3 region has 16 residues. Germline CDR1 and CDR2: SGDLS and YYNGEE. V was shortened by 0 bases and J by 1 base, with 12 bases between the two germline ends. Specified treatment: around 19 received Ad26.COV2.S at low or high dose, single or two shots; roughly five received placebo; per-sample allocation not given. The samples date from day 63 after the first vaccine or placebo injection. An adult of 18-55 years in Boston served as donor. Broader study findings: Analyses that measured TCR breadth and depth may have underestimated total T cell responses.

This clonotype originated in a person aged 18-65 years who received the Ad26.COV2.S COVID-19 vaccine or a placebo. J is TRBJ2-3 and V is TRBV9, with D perhaps TRBD1 or TRBD2 (5 bases each). Specimen: peripheral blood, collected in a trial of Ad26.COV2.S vaccine versus placebo. CDR3 sequence reads: CASSVVGGTGTDTQYF. DNA for the CDR3: TGTGCCAGCAGCGTAGTTGGTGGGACCGGCACAGATACGCAGTATTTT.